The 30 T cell receptor beta chains given below trace back to one sample, sequenced in a study of naive CD8 T cells in extremely preterm neonates. Without labor or membrane rupture, elective cesareans at roughly 37-42 weeks supplied term cord blood. The data were produced by immunoSEQ multiplex PCR, yet TCRdb's version contains in-frame clones alone and is incomplete. The sample records about 4,900 clones, 97% being singletons. Material for sequencing was naive CD8+ T cells from cord blood. These receptors were taken from a newborn in good health.

This rearrangement joins TRBV11-2 to TRBJ2-2; no definite D call. The germline V gene encodes CDR1 SGHAT and CDR2 FQNNGV. The V gene lost 10 bases and the J gene lost 6 bases, with 6 bases spanning the gap. The CDR3 is 10 amino acids. CDR3 in amino acids: CATGPGELFF. CDR3 coding DNA: TGTGCCACCGGTCCCGGGGAGCTGTTTTTT.

This rearrangement joins TRBV9 to TRBJ2-5; 11 nucleotides agree with TRBD2. The CDR3 sequence is 19 residues long. V was clipped by 4 bases and J by 5 bases; unmatched bases: 19. Germline assignment: CDR1 SGDLS and CDR2 YYNGEE. For the CDR3, the DNA is TGTGCCAGCAGCCCCCCCGAGGGGTCTAGCGGGGGGCCAGGGGAGACCCAGTACTTC. This translates into CASSPPEGSSGGPGETQYF.

The gene calls are TRBV9 and TRBJ2-1; 16 positions match TRBD2. The CDR3 loop spans 17 amino acids. Germline V lookup: CDR1 SGDLS, CDR2 YYNGEE. V lost 3 bases and J lost 2; bases outside the gene matches: 2. CDR3 amino acids: CASSAGTSGRAYNEQFF. The CDR3 nucleotides read TGTGCCAGCAGCGCCGGGACTAGCGGGAGGGCCTACAATGAGCAGTTCTTC.

In this sample, this clone turned up once. Here the CDR3 reads CASSLVPRSNEQYF. The CDR3 bases are TGTGCCAGCAGTTTAGTTCCGAGGAGCAACGAGCAGTACTTC. The chain uses TRBV28 and TRBJ2-5; D not resolved. The better agreement between TRBJ2-7 and the DNA end casts doubt on the J call. The CDR3 totals 14 residues. CDR1 is MDHEN, CDR2 SYDVKM, per germline.

This chain links TRBV2 with TRBJ2-3, with 11 bases lining up with TRBD2. CDR3 length: 17 residues. V was pared by 0 bases and J by 3 bases, with 5 bases of the junction left unmatched. Germline V lookup: CDR1 SNHLY, CDR2 FYNNEI. This CDR3 is CASSEALAGVFTDTQYF. The CDR3 DNA reads as TGTGCCAGCAGTGAAGCACTAGCGGGAGTGTTTACAGATACGCAGTATTTT.

V gene TRBV30 combines with J gene TRBJ2-7; D is undetermined. V lost 0 bases, J lost 2 bases, and 11 bases lay in between. The CDR3 covers 14 residues. Germline V gene data show CDR1 as GTSNPN and CDR2 as SVGIG (reference sequence). This CDR3 is CAWSVQWPPYEQYF. CDR3 DNA: TGTGCCTGGAGTGTACAATGGCCTCCCTACGAGCAGTACTTC. Based on the CDR3 plus reference TRBV30 and TRBJ2-7, the full variable domain is SQTIHQWPATLVQPVGSPLSLECTVEGTSNPNLYWYRQAAGRGLQLLFYSVGIGQISSEVPQNLSASRPQDRQFILSSKKLLLSDSGFYLCAWSVQWPPYEQYFGPGTRLTVT.

The rearrangement uses TRBV4-2 and TRBJ2-2; D uncertain. Germline lookup yields CDR1 LGHNA and CDR2 YNFKEQ. The CDR3 contains 14 residues. Trimming pared 3 bases from V and 1 base from J, leaving 6 bases between. This CDR3 reads CASSHTRNTGELFF. In DNA form, the CDR3 reads TGTGCCAGCAGCCATACCAGGAACACCGGGGAGCTGTTTTTT.

This clone has just one count. J is TRBJ2-2 and V is TRBV13, with 14 bases fitting TRBD2. The CDR3 is 19 residues long. The V segment lost 4 bases and the J segment 7 bases; nucleotides outside the gene matches: 14. The germline CDR1 and CDR2 sequences are PRHDT and FYEKMQ (reference sequence). CDR3 bases: TGTGCCAGCAGCTCCCGCCGCGTGGGACTAGCGGGAGATGTCGGGGAGCTGTTTTTT. Encoded protein: CASSSRRVGLAGDVGELFF. The full variable domain, completed using reference TRBV13 and TRBJ2-2, is AAGVIQSPRHLIKEKRETATLKCYPIPRHDTVYWYQQGPGQDPQFLISFYEKMQSDKGSIPDRFSAQQFSDYHSELNMSSLELGDSALYFCASSSRRVGLAGDVGELFFGEGSRLTVL.

The chain uses TRBV29-1 and TRBJ2-1; 8 positions agree with TRBD1. Germline CDR1 SQVTM, CDR2 ANQGSEA. J gave up 0 bases and V 5 bases, and 0 bases lay outside the gene matches. The CDR3 sequence is 13 residues long. The DNA of the CDR3 is TGCAGCGTTACAGGGGGCTCCTACAATGAGCAGTTCTTC. This codes for CSVTGGSYNEQFF.

This chain uses TRBV27 with TRBJ2-6; D remains ambiguous. CDR3 length: 19 residues. Germline V lookup: CDR1 MNHEY, CDR2 SMNVEV (reference sequence). The V and J ends lost 5 bases and 5 bases respectively, with 25 bases between them. CDR3 in amino acids: CASSLANPGLQSRANVLTF. CDR3 DNA sequence: TGTGCCAGCAGTCTGGCAAATCCTGGGCTACAAAGTCGGGCCAACGTCCTGACTTTC.

This clone was detected only once. The chain couples TRBV25-1 to TRBJ2-7; 7 bases fit TRBD1. The CDR3 is made up of 15 amino acids. J lost 2 bases, V lost 4 bases, and 8 bases had no gene match. CDR1 is MGHDK and CDR2 is SYGVNS in the germline V gene. CDR3 sequence: CASSVTGDAPYEQYF. The CDR3 region has the DNA TGTGCCAGCAGTGTTACAGGGGACGCTCCCTACGAGCAGTACTTC.

The V gene is TRBV7-2, the J gene TRBJ2-3; the match to TRBD2 covers 10 bases. The CDR3 is made up of 17 amino acids. V shed 1 base, J shed 4 bases, and the junction held 8 bases outside the gene matches. Germline values: CDR1 SGHTA, CDR2 FQGNSA. The CDR3 region is CASSLVPSGRASDTQYF. The DNA for the CDR3 is TGTGCCAGCAGCTTAGTACCCAGCGGGAGGGCCTCAGATACGCAGTATTTT.

CDR3 sequence: CASSLGTGYEQYF. The DNA for the CDR3 is TGTGCCAGCAGCTTAGGGACAGGGTACGAGCAGTACTTC. The rearrangement joins TRBV7-9 to TRBJ2-5; 8 bases map to TRBD1. The better agreement between TRBJ2-7 and the DNA end casts doubt on the J call. The germline V gene has CDR1 SEHNR and CDR2 FQNEAQ (reference sequence). The length of the CDR3 is 13 residues.

The chain is built from TRBV2 and TRBJ2-7; 11 bases match TRBD1. The CDR3 sequence is 13 residues long. Trimming took 7 bases from V and 3 from J; bases not matched to a gene: 2. Germline loops: CDR1 SNHLY, CDR2 FYNNEI. The CDR3 DNA reads as TGTGCCAGCATTGGGACAGGGGGCTACGAGCAGTACTTC. Its translation is CASIGTGGYEQYF.

This rearrangement joins TRBV9 to TRBJ2-7; 8 nucleotides match TRBD1. The CDR3 is 15 amino acids. CDR1 and CDR2 from the germline V gene are SGDLS and YYNGEE. With V trimmed by 0 bases and J by 4 bases, 6 bases remained unmatched. The CDR3: CASSVGGTGGYEQYF. CDR3 nucleotides: TGTGCCAGCAGCGTAGGGGGAACAGGGGGGTACGAGCAGTACTTC.

This clone showed up just once. The chain recombines TRBV9 with TRBJ2-1; TRBD2 matches at 9 bases. Losses at the gene ends were 4 bases for V and 9 bases for J; bases not matched to a gene: 11. The length of the CDR3 is 15 residues. CDR1 is SGDLS and CDR2 is YYNGEE in the germline V gene. In DNA form, the CDR3 reads TGTGCCAGCAGCACGTCGGGGACTAGCTATTCTGAGCAGTTCTTC. Its translation is CASSTSGTSYSEQFF.

The chain links TRBV6-5 to TRBJ1-4; 7 nucleotides agree with TRBD1. The length of the CDR3 is 13 residues. Germline CDR1 reads MNHEY; CDR2 reads SVGAGI. V lost 5 bases to trimming and J lost 8 bases; unmatched junction nucleotides: 5. CDR3 region: CASSLRTGEKLFF. The DNA of the CDR3 is TGTGCCAGCAGTCTACGGACAGGAGAAAAACTGTTTTTT.

With regard to this clone: The sample carries other DNA sequences with the same CDR3. This rearrangement joins TRBV4-3 to TRBJ2-7; 10 bases are shared with TRBD2. CDR1 and CDR2 (germline): LGHNA, YSLEER. V was clipped by 0 bases and J by 4 bases; unmatched bases: 3. CDR3 length equals 15 residues. The CDR3 spells CASSQDSTSGYEQYF. CDR3 coding DNA: TGCGCCAGCAGCCAAGATTCGACTAGCGGGTACGAGCAGTACTTC.

CDR3 DNA sequence: TGTGCCAGCAGCCCCCCCGGACAAGATGGCTACACCTTC. Amino acids: CASSPPGQDGYTF. This sequence joins TRBV5-5 and TRBJ1-2; possible D gene TRBD1, 5 bases. V lost 4 bases to trimming and J lost 6 bases, with 13 bases between them. Germline CDR1 reads SGHKS; CDR2 reads YYEKEE (reference sequence). The CDR3 sequence is 13 residues long.

This sequence joins TRBV6-5 and TRBJ1-1, with D perhaps matching TRBD1 (6 bases). Deletions cut 7 bases from V and 6 bases from J, with 18 bases between. The V gene's germline CDR1 is MNHEY and CDR2 SVGAGI. The CDR3 sequence is 14 residues long. CDR3 sequence (DNA): TGTGCCAGCACCCTTACTAGGGGGAGGGCTGAAGCTTTCTTT. Translation: CASTLTRGRAEAFF.

The V call is TRBV7-9, the J call TRBJ1-5; D not resolved. Trimming removed 0 bases from V and 4 bases from J, with 7 bases in between. The CDR3 extends over 14 amino acids. Germline V CDR1 and CDR2: SEHNR, FQNEAQ (reference sequence). The CDR3: CASSLAEGNQPQHF. CDR3 coding DNA: TGTGCCAGCAGCTTAGCGGAGGGTAATCAGCCCCAGCATTTT.

The chain has TRBV7-9 and TRBJ1-2, with 7 bases identical to TRBD1. The CDR3 is 13 amino acids. Germline V lookup: CDR1 SEHNR, CDR2 FQNEAQ (reference sequence). V was clipped by 3 bases and J by 8 bases; unmatched bases: 6. The CDR3 reads CASSFGTEWGYTF. DNA for the CDR3: TGTGCCAGCAGCTTCGGGACAGAATGGGGCTACACCTTC.

V and J are TRBV9 and TRBJ2-7; D possibly corresponds to TRBD2 (6 bases). The CDR3 contains 15 residues. Germline assignment: CDR1 SGDLS and CDR2 YYNGEE. The germline V and J ends were trimmed by 0 bases and 5 bases, with 15 bases remaining between them. The CDR3 loop reads CASSVDFGGWNEQYF. The CDR3 nucleotides read TGTGCCAGCAGCGTAGATTTCGGGGGATGGAACGAGCAGTACTTC. The whole variable domain, filled in from reference TRBV9 and TRBJ2-7, reads DSGVTQTPKHLITATGQRVTLRCSPRSGDLSVYWYQQSLDQGLQFLIQYYNGEERAKGNILERFSAQQFPDLHSELNLSSLELGDSALYFCASSVDFGGWNEQYFGPGTRLTVT.

This clone came up once. The rearrangement links TRBV11-2 to TRBJ1-2, with TRBD1 matching over 7 bases. Germline CDR1 and CDR2: SGHAT and FQNNGV. The CDR3 consists of 13 residues. The V segment lost 4 bases and the J segment 6 bases; nucleotides outside the gene matches: 5. The CDR3 loop reads CASSSDRVHGYTF. As DNA, the CDR3 is TGTGCCAGCAGCTCCGACAGGGTCCATGGCTACACCTTC.

The chain is built from TRBV5-1 and TRBJ1-1, with D possibly matching TRBD1 (6 bases). This CDR3 has 13 residues. Deletions cut 0 bases from V and 6 bases from J, with 9 bases between. Germline lookup yields CDR1 SGHRS and CDR2 YFSETQ. In nucleotides, the CDR3 is TGCGCCAGCAGCTTGGGGACAGCCTCTGAAGCTTTCTTT. This encodes CASSLGTASEAFF.

This clone is a singleton in its sample. The V and J genes are TRBV27 and TRBJ2-3; 8 bases are shared with TRBD2. The V gene end was trimmed by 2 bases and the J gene end by 3 bases; junction bases not matched to a gene: 7. The germline CDR1 and CDR2 sequences are MNHEY and SMNVEV (reference sequence). This CDR3 is 16 amino acids long. The CDR3: CASSLVRTSGTDTQYF. In nucleotides, the CDR3 is TGTGCCAGCAGTTTAGTTCGCACTAGCGGAACAGATACGCAGTATTTT.

The chain couples TRBV28 to TRBJ2-5, with TRBD1 identical over 8 bases. J gave up 3 bases and V 3 bases, and 0 bases lay outside the gene matches. The CDR3 is made up of 13 amino acids. CDR1 MDHEN and CDR2 SYDVKM come from the germline V gene. DNA of the CDR3: TGTGCCAGCAGTTTGACAGGGGAAGAGACCCAGTACTTC. Protein: CASSLTGEETQYF.

The rearrangement joins TRBV9 to TRBJ2-7; perhaps TRBD1 as D (5 bases). CDR3 size: 11 residues. Germline lookup yields CDR1 SGDLS and CDR2 YYNGEE. The V end was cut by 3 bases, the J end by 4 bases, with 5 bases between. CDR3 protein: CASSAGYEQYF. CDR3 bases: TGTGCCAGCAGCGCAGGGTACGAGCAGTACTTC. Full variable domain (outside the CDR3, taken from reference TRBV9 and TRBJ2-7): DSGVTQTPKHLITATGQRVTLRCSPRSGDLSVYWYQQSLDQGLQFLIQYYNGEERAKGNILERFSAQQFPDLHSELNLSSLELGDSALYFCASSAGYEQYFGPGTRLTVT.

The chain uses TRBV6-6 and TRBJ1-1; D call uncertain. The V end lost 0 bases, the J end lost 4 bases, and 12 bases lay between the germline ends. This CDR3 has 15 amino acids. CDR1 MNHNY and CDR2 SVGAGI come from the germline V gene (reference sequence). As DNA, the CDR3 is TGTGCCAGCAGTTACTCAGCCTTGCCGGGCACTGAAGCTTTCTTT. This sequence encodes CASSYSALPGTEAFF.

This clone was counted only a few times. V and J are TRBV7-9 and TRBJ1-2, with 12 bases aligning to TRBD1. This CDR3 has 15 residues. Germline CDR1 SEHNR, CDR2 FQNEAQ (reference sequence). V lost 1 base and J lost 6; bases outside the gene matches: 3. CDR3 region: CASSLGDRGLDGYTF. For the CDR3, the DNA is TGTGCCAGCAGCTTAGGGGACAGGGGGCTGGATGGCTACACCTTC.